Here is one TCR beta chain with its context. Its cognate antigen is unknown. The sample belongs to a study of shared clonotypes between healthy human individuals. Findings and limits, study-wide: Estimated clonotype richness was generally higher in naive than memory subsets. Some clonotypes were shared by all four sorted-subset donors, while others were not shared. The non-shared ones had lower generation probabilities than the shared ones. How much donors shared clonotypes was expected to be affected by sequencing depth.

The CDR3 totals 12 residues. V was trimmed by 1 base and J by 8 bases, leaving 8 bases between them. The V gene's germline CDR1 is LNHDA and CDR2 SQIVND (reference sequence). Some clones are missing from TCRdb's copy, which holds only in-frame ones; the method was immunoSEQ multiplex PCR. The profile shows 2 million to 2.5 million clones, 93% of them singletons. The chain employs TRBV19 and TRBJ1-1; TRBD1 is a possible D gene (5 bases). The receptor was isolated from a man in his late teens or twenties in good health. Some clones in this sample may be carry-over from other donors' samples. The specimen was naive CD4+ T cells from PBMCs. As to subset: CD45RA+ positively selected. CDR3 region: CASSIVGGEAFF. The CDR3 nucleotides are TGTGCCAGTAGTATAGTGGGGGGGGAAGCTTTCTTT.